The 8 T cell receptor beta chains below all came from one sample that was sequenced in a study of blood T cell repertoires in COVID-19. The data were produced by immunoSEQ multiplex PCR, yet TCRdb's version contains in-frame clones alone and is incomplete. The data show 150,000 or so clones, roughly nine tenths seen once. The material sequenced was PBMCs or T cells enriched from blood (not recorded which). Receptors originate from a woman in her forties or fifties who had recovered from COVID-19.

This chain links TRBV2 with TRBJ2-5; TRBD2 matches at 9 bases. From germline, CDR1 is SNHLY and CDR2 FYNNEI. CDR3 length: 16 residues. The V gene end was trimmed by 2 bases and the J gene end by 5 bases; junction bases not matched to a gene: 9. CDR3 coding DNA: TGTGCCAGCAGTGAACGACTAGCGGAGTTGTCGGAGACCCAGTACTTC. Its protein product is CASSERLAELSETQYF.

J is TRBJ1-1 and V is TRBV19; no definite D call. The CDR3 is 16 amino acids. Germline lookup yields CDR1 LNHDA and CDR2 SQIVND (reference sequence). V shed 1 base and J shed 4 bases, with 16 bases lying between them. The CDR3 bases are TGTGCCAGTAGTATAGGGGCAGCCTTAGGTCTCACTGAAGCTTTCTTT. It yields the protein CASSIGAALGLTEAFF.

CDR3 sequence reads: CASAQGGTEAFF. CDR3 DNA sequence: TGTGCCAGCGCTCAGGGAGGGACTGAAGCTTTCTTT. The chain combines TRBV11-3 with TRBJ1-1, with D perhaps TRBD1 (5 bases). The ends were cut back, 8 bases at V and 5 bases at J, with 12 bases in the middle. The length of the CDR3 is 12 residues. Germline CDR1 reads SGHNT; CDR2 reads YENEEA.

The chain combines TRBV27 with TRBJ1-5; D is uncertain. CDR1 and CDR2 from the germline V gene are MNHEY and SMNVEV (reference sequence). The V end lost 7 bases, the J end lost 2 bases, and 15 bases lay between the germline ends. The CDR3 is 15 residues long. The CDR3 loop reads CASKRHNEGNQPQHF. CDR3 bases: TGTGCCAGCAAACGCCACAACGAGGGCAATCAGCCCCAGCATTTT.

This clone is a singleton in its sample. The CDR3 nucleotides are TGTGCCAGCAGCCCCCGGGGCGGGGAGCATGCCAAAAACATTCAGTACTTC. Its protein is CASSPRGGEHAKNIQYF. This rearrangement joins TRBV11-2 to TRBJ2-4; D possibly corresponds to TRBD2 (6 bases). This CDR3 has 17 amino acids. CDR1 and CDR2 from the germline V gene are SGHAT and FQNNGV. V was trimmed by 5 bases and J by 1 base, leaving 18 bases between them.

The V call is TRBV7-2, the J call TRBJ2-7; TRBD1 might be the D (5 bases). The germline V gene has CDR1 SGHTA and CDR2 FQGNSA. Trimming cost V 6 bases and J 13 bases, with 25 bases left between them. The CDR3 loop spans 14 amino acids. The CDR3 loop reads CASRHKDSVGHTYF. The CDR3 coding sequence is TGTGCCAGCAGACATAAAGACAGTGTGGGGCACACATACTTC.

The chain uses TRBV13 and TRBJ1-2; 7 bases are shared with TRBD1. The CDR3 covers 15 residues. Germline V lookup: CDR1 PRHDT, CDR2 FYEKMQ (reference sequence). V trimming: 5 bases; J trimming: 2 bases; junction bases outside the gene matches: 8. The CDR3 protein is CASSRNSGGNYGYTF. In nucleotides, the CDR3 is TGTGCCAGCAGCCGAAATTCAGGGGGAAACTATGGCTACACCTTC.

V is TRBV4-1 and J is TRBJ2-7; TRBD2 aligns across 13 bases. The CDR3 contains 17 residues. The V gene end was trimmed by 4 bases and the J gene end by 3 bases; junction bases not matched to a gene: 9. Germline CDR1 and CDR2: MGHRA and YSYEKL. CDR3 residues: CASSPLTSGRNLYEQYF. The CDR3 nucleotides are TGCGCCAGCAGCCCCCTGACTAGCGGGAGGAACCTCTACGAGCAGTACTTC.